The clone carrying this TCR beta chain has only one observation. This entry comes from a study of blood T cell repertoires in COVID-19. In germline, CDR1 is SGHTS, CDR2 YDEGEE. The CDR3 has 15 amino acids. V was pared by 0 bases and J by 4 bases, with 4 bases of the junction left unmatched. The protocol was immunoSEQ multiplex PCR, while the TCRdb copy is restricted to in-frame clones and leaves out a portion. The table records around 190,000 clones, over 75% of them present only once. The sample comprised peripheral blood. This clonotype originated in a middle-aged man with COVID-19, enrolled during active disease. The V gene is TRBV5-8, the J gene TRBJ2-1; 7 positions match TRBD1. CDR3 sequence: CASSLETGAYNEQFF. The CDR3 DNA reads TGTGCCAGCAGCTTGGAAACAGGGGCATACAATGAGCAGTTCTTC.